Following are 7 T cell receptor beta chains from one sample sequenced in a study of blood T cell repertoires in COVID-19. Libraries were prepared by immunoSEQ multiplex PCR; TCRdb keeps only in-frame clonotypes and omits some of them. The repertoire holds approximately 150,000 clones, with 84% as singletons. The sample was peripheral blood. These receptors came from a woman aged 80 or older with acute or convalescent COVID-19.

This sequence joins TRBV10-3 and TRBJ1-1; tentative D call: TRBD1 (5 bases). The CDR3 loop spans 14 amino acids. CDR1 ENHRY and CDR2 SYGVKD come from the germline V gene. The V and J ends lost 5 bases and 1 base respectively, with 11 bases between them. As DNA, the CDR3 is TGTGCCATCAGTACCTTGGACACGAACACTGAAGCTTTCTTT. It specifies CAISTLDTNTEAFF.

This chain links TRBV2 with TRBJ1-2; 9 bases fit TRBD1. CDR3 length equals 14 residues. CDR1 is SNHLY and CDR2 is FYNNEI in the germline V gene. Trimming removed 7 bases from V and 7 bases from J; junction bases left unmatched: 10. CDR3 nucleotide sequence: TGTGCCAGCATGAGGGACAGGGAGAGGGGTGGCTACACCTTC. It encodes CASMRDRERGGYTF.

V gene TRBV6-4 combines with J gene TRBJ2-7; 7 bases line up with TRBD2. The CDR3 length is 13 residues. V trimming: 5 bases; J trimming: 7 bases; junction bases outside the gene matches: 8. From germline, CDR1 is MRHNA and CDR2 SNTAGT. CDR3 loop: CASSQLQGGEQYF. Written as DNA, the CDR3 is TGTGCCAGCAGTCAGTTGCAGGGAGGGGAGCAGTACTTC.

The chain has TRBV3-1 (or the pseudogene TRBV3-2) and TRBJ2-3; 7 bases align to TRBD1. Germline CDR1 reads LGHDT; CDR2 reads YNNKEL (reference sequence). The CDR3 is 15 amino acids. The trim removed 5 bases at V and 2 bases at J, leaving 7 bases unmatched. CDR3 region: CASSVHRGYTDTQYF. DNA of the CDR3: TGTGCCAGCAGCGTCCACAGGGGATACACAGATACGCAGTATTTT.

CDR3: CASKGQYNSPLHF. The CDR3, as DNA: TGTGCCAGCAAGGGACAGTATAATTCACCCCTCCACTTT. The chain employs TRBV25-1 and TRBJ1-6; 7 bases line up with TRBD1. Germline CDR1 and CDR2: MGHDK and SYGVNS. The CDR3 is 13 residues long. Germline trimming cut 7 bases from V and 4 bases from J; bases unmatched to any gene: 1.

In DNA, the CDR3 is TGTGCCAGCAGATTCCACCGGGACAGTTATGGCTACACCTTC. This codes for CASRFHRDSYGYTF. The V and J genes are TRBV19 and TRBJ1-2, with 7 bases fitting TRBD1. The CDR3 has 14 amino acids. The germline CDR1 and CDR2 sequences are LNHDA and SQIVND (reference sequence). Trimming took 9 bases from V and 5 from J; bases not matched to a gene: 12.

Only one count was recorded for this clone. The rearrangement joins TRBV29-1 to TRBJ1-2; a weak D match, TRBD1 (5 bases). The CDR3 sequence is 13 residues long. The ends were cut back, 4 bases at V and 8 bases at J, with 17 bases in the middle. The germline gives CDR1 SQVTM, CDR2 ANQGSEA. The CDR3: CSVGARESIGYTF. The CDR3 DNA sequence: TGCAGCGTTGGGGCCAGGGAATCGATCGGCTACACCTTC.